This T cell receptor (beta chain) was sequenced in a study of Graves' ophthalmopathy and Graves' hyperthyroidism. Study-wide points: In predicting ophthalmopathy progression, the model reached nearly 71% sensitivity and under 75% specificity.

Germline loops: CDR1 SGHTA, CDR2 FQGNSA. The CDR3 runs 18 residues. V gave up 1 base and J gave up 0 bases, with 13 bases separating them. This clonotype has a handful of counts. Antigen unknown. Amplification targeted the TCR beta CDR3 regions, with RNA transcripts as the source material. HTBI primers primed a first-round RT-PCR, and a second-round multiplex PCR followed. TCRdb re-derived calls from the multiplex PCR reads in MiXCR, one entry per CDR3 protein. The sample lists about 1.2 million distinct CDR3 sequences, 35% to 40% seen once, with over 8.5% in the top ten. This receptor was identified in an adult man with Graves' hyperthyroidism. This rearrangement joins TRBV7-2 to TRBJ1-6; possibly TRBD1 for D (6 bases). Sequencing used peripheral blood or thyroid tissue (not recorded which). The CDR3 protein is CASSLEGGYVSYNSPLHF. Here the CDR3 DNA reads TGTGCCAGCAGCTTAGAGGGGGGTTACGTCTCCTATAATTCACCCCTCCACTTT.